The 14 T cell receptor beta chains in this list originate from one sample, sequenced in a study of control samples from healthy donors and cancer patients. The data were produced by immunoSEQ multiplex PCR, yet TCRdb's version contains in-frame clones alone and is incomplete. The data show 75,000 to 90,000 clones, about 83% seen once. The specimen sequenced was blood. The receptors stem from a middle-aged woman in good health.

This clone turned up a few times. The V and J genes are TRBV6-2 or TRBV6-3 and TRBJ1-2; D is unresolved. V gave up 2 bases and J gave up 0 bases, with 10 bases separating them. CDR1 is MNHEY and CDR2 is SVGEGT in the germline V gene. This CDR3 has 15 amino acids. The CDR3 DNA follows: TGTGCCAGCAGTTACGACGGGAATGCTAACTATGGCTACACCTTC. Encoded protein: CASSYDGNANYGYTF.

The rearrangement links TRBV7-3 to TRBJ1-1, with no clear D. The CDR3 is 13 residues long. Per germline, CDR1 SGHTA and CDR2 FQGTGA. The germline V and J ends were trimmed by 2 bases and 6 bases, with 10 bases remaining between them. CDR3 sequence: CASSLAPRAEAFF. DNA of the CDR3: TGTGCCAGCAGCTTAGCGCCTAGGGCTGAAGCTTTCTTT.

For this clone: An end of the junction differs from the germline gene, which may be a read error. The gene calls are TRBV6-2 or TRBV6-3 and TRBJ2-7, with D perhaps matching TRBD1 (5 bases). Looked up from germline, CDR1 is MNHEY and CDR2 is SVGEGT. The CDR3 has 16 amino acids. Here the CDR3 DNA reads TGTGCCAGCAGCTACTCCAAGGCCAAGGGGACCTACGAGCAGTACTTC. Protein product: CASSYSKAKGTYEQYF.

This chain links TRBV19 with TRBJ1-4, with 7 bases fitting TRBD1. Germline V gene data show CDR1 as LNHDA and CDR2 as SQIVND (reference sequence). The CDR3 has 15 amino acids. Losses at the gene ends were 6 bases for V and 5 bases for J; bases not matched to a gene: 9. The CDR3 here is CASSEDRESNEKLFF. The CDR3 DNA follows: TGTGCCAGTAGCGAAGACAGGGAATCGAATGAAAAACTGTTTTTT. Combining the CDR3 with reference TRBV19 and TRBJ1-4 gives the whole variable domain DGGITQSPKYLFRKEGQNVTLSCEQNLNHDAMYWYRQDPGQGLRLIYYSQIVNDFQKGDIAEGYSVSREKKESFPLTVTSAQKNPTAFYLCASSEDRESNEKLFFGSGTQLSVL.

This clone was recorded a few times. V and J are TRBV12-3 or TRBV12-4 and TRBJ1-4, with unresolved D. The germline V and J ends were trimmed by 6 bases and 5 bases, with 4 bases remaining between them. The CDR3 contains 11 residues. CDR3 sequence (DNA): TGTGCCAGCAGGGAGAATGAAAAACTGTTTTTT. Amino acids: CASRENEKLFF.

The chain combines TRBV4-1 with TRBJ2-7, with 9 bases fitting TRBD2. Per the germline V gene, CDR1 is MGHRA and CDR2 is YSYEKL. The CDR3 runs to 16 residues. Trimming removed 0 bases from V and 5 bases from J; junction bases left unmatched: 8. CDR3 DNA: TGCGCCAGCAGCCAAGAATTTTTGGCTAGCGGGAACGAGCAGTACTTC. It is translated as CASSQEFLASGNEQYF.

The chain couples TRBV5-1 to TRBJ2-1; 7 nucleotides match TRBD1. The CDR3 runs to 16 residues. The J segment lost 4 bases and the V segment lost 0 bases, leaving 7 bases of the junction unmatched. The germline V gene has CDR1 SGHRS and CDR2 YFSETQ. DNA for the CDR3: TGCGCCAGCAGCTTGGCGATACCAGGGGGATACAATGAGCAGTTCTTC. It yields the protein CASSLAIPGGYNEQFF. The complete variable domain, with remaining parts taken from reference TRBV5-1 and TRBJ2-1, reads KAGVTQTPRYLIKTRGQQVTLSCSPISGHRSVSWYQQTPGQGLQFLFEYFSETQRNKGNFPGRFSGRQFSNSRSEMNVSTLELGDSALYLCASSLAIPGGYNEQFFGPGTRLTVL.

The genes are TRBV5-1 and TRBJ1-6; TRBD1 aligns across 7 bases. CDR1 and CDR2 (germline): SGHRS, YFSETQ. The CDR3 length is 20 residues. The ends lost 4 bases at V and 6 bases at J; junction bases unmatched: 22. The CDR3 DNA reads TGCGCCAGCAGCCCATCCCCTAGGGGGGGCACGGGACAGACTAATTCACCCCTCCACTTT. Protein sequence: CASSPSPRGGTGQTNSPLHF. Filled out from reference TRBV5-1 and TRBJ1-6, the complete variable domain reads KAGVTQTPRYLIKTRGQQVTLSCSPISGHRSVSWYQQTPGQGLQFLFEYFSETQRNKGNFPGRFSGRQFSNSRSEMNVSTLELGDSALYLCASSPSPRGGTGQTNSPLHFGNGTRLTVT.

V gene TRBV7-8 combines with J gene TRBJ1-1, with TRBD1 identical over 9 bases. Germline CDR1 SGHVS, CDR2 FQNEAQ. The CDR3 has 16 amino acids. V lost 4 bases to trimming and J lost 1 base; unmatched junction nucleotides: 7. The CDR3 protein is CASSSDRGGPNTEAFF. As DNA, the CDR3 is TGTGCCAGCAGCTCCGACAGGGGGGGACCGAACACTGAAGCTTTCTTT. Full variable domain (rest looked up from reference TRBV7-8 and TRBJ1-1): GAGVSQSPRYKVAKRGQDVALRCDPISGHVSLFWYQQALGQGPEFLTYFQNEAQLDKSGLPSDRFFAERPEGSVSTLKIQRTQQEDSAVYLCASSSDRGGPNTEAFFGQGTRLTVV.

The V and J genes are TRBV6-6 and TRBJ2-7, with D perhaps matching TRBD1 or TRBD2 (6 bases each). Germline V gene data show CDR1 as MNHNY and CDR2 as SVGAGI (reference sequence). The CDR3 totals 15 residues. Trimming removed 7 bases at V and 1 base at J, with 17 bases between. CDR3 DNA: TGTGCCAGCACTACGGGGGCAGGGGCATCCTACGAGCAGTACTTC. This translates into CASTTGAGASYEQYF.

This clone was found once. The chain carries TRBV6-5 and TRBJ1-2, with D possibly matching TRBD1 (6 bases). The CDR3 spans 11 residues. The germline V gene has CDR1 MNHEY and CDR2 SVGAGI. Trimming left V 11 bases short and J 6 bases short, with 13 bases between. Here the CDR3 reads CAQRGGNGYTF. CDR3 sequence (DNA): TGTGCCCAGAGGGGGGGTAATGGCTACACCTTC.

The chain carries TRBV23-1 and TRBJ1-2; TRBD1 matches at 7 bases. TRBV23-1 is reported as an ORF; its role is uncertain. The CDR3 runs to 14 residues. J was trimmed by 4 bases and V by 7 bases; bases with no gene match: 9. The CDR3 coding sequence is TGCGCCAGCAACCCACCGAAGGGGGCCTATGGCTACACCTTC. Protein product: CASNPPKGAYGYTF.

V and J are TRBV6-5 and TRBJ1-1; 8 bases line up with TRBD1. Trimming at V came to 8 bases and at J to 4 bases, leaving 9 bases not matched to a gene. Germline values: CDR1 MNHEY, CDR2 SVGAGI. The CDR3 has 14 amino acids. The CDR3: CASRRQGTGTEAFF. In DNA form, the CDR3 reads TGTGCCAGCCGAAGACAGGGGACGGGCACTGAAGCTTTCTTT.

In DNA form, the CDR3 reads TGTGCCAGCAGCCCCGGGGCAGCTAACTATGGCTACACCTTC. Translation gives CASSPGAANYGYTF. The chain is built from TRBV5-5 and TRBJ1-2; maybe TRBD1 (5 bases). Trimming cost V 4 bases and J 0 bases, with 10 bases left between them. CDR3 length: 14 residues. Germline CDR1 SGHKS, CDR2 YYEKEE (reference sequence). The variable domain in full, with the rest retrieved from reference TRBV5-5 and TRBJ1-2, is DAGVTQSPTHLIKTRGQQVTLRCSPISGHKSVSWYQQVLGQGPQFIFQYYEKEERGRGNFPDRFSARQFPNYSSELNVNALLLGDSALYLCASSPGAANYGYTFGSGTRLTVV.